The clone carrying this TCR beta chain was picked up many times. Antigen unknown. iRepertoire HTBI primers and Arm-PCR of CDR3 regions built TCR beta libraries. One entry per CDR3 protein results from TCRdb running MiXCR on the multiplex PCR reads. The profile shows a few hundred thousand distinct CDR3 sequences, under 25% of them singletons. This sample is part of a study of regulatory T cells in long-lasting Graves disease. Regarding the study as a whole: There were preferences for TRBV28, TRBJ1-2 and TRBJ2-5 in persistent disease.

Indicated time point: persistent/refractory GD, antithyroid drugs over 5 years with positive TRAb. From RNA extracted from PBMCs, the TCR library was made. The germline V gene encodes CDR1 MNHEY and CDR2 SMNVEV (reference sequence). The CDR3 has 16 residues. V was cut by 3 bases and J by 1 base, with 15 bases left in between. This receptor was obtained from a female donor with Graves disease. This chain joins TRBV27 and TRBJ1-1; no reliable D call. Sequenced here: peripheral blood mononuclear cells (PBMCs), sampled when the disease was refractory, from a patient treated with antithyroid drugs. The CDR3 DNA follows: TGTGCCAGCAGTTTTGGCTTGCCGATTGGGAACACTGAAGCTTTCTTT. Amino acids: CASSFGLPIGNTEAFF.